This TCR beta chain was identified during a study of blood T cell repertoires in COVID-19. This table comes from immunoSEQ multiplex PCR, and its TCRdb copy is limited to in-frame clones, with some not included. The sample lists approximately 290,000 clones; more than 65% were seen once. V was pared by 4 bases and J by 0 bases, with 12 bases of the junction left unmatched. The CDR3 has 18 residues. Germline loops: CDR1 SQVTM, CDR2 ANQGSEA. Sequencing used peripheral blood. This sequence joins TRBV29-1 and TRBJ2-6, with 7 bases that match TRBD1. The sequence came from a person aged 70 to 85 with COVID-19, enrolled during active disease. Here the CDR3 reads CSVGRDRFDRSGANVLTF. In DNA, the CDR3 is TGCAGCGTTGGCCGGGACAGATTTGACCGCTCTGGGGCCAACGTCCTGACTTTC.